The clone carrying this T cell receptor (beta chain) has more than one count but fewer than ten. The data were obtained in a study of pediatric ulcerative colitis. Germline V gives CDR1 SNHLY, CDR2 FYNNEI. This CDR3 spans 12 amino acids. V shed 4 bases and J shed 4 bases, with 7 bases lying between them. Colonoscopy and blood draw happened at the same time. Produced via immunoSEQ multiplex PCR; TCRdb's table is partial and in-frame only. The table lists about 64,000 clones, over 65% of them singletons. The receptor was isolated from a boy younger than 18 with moderate ulcerative colitis. The sample comprised blood. This chain connects TRBV2 to TRBJ1-2; no reliable D call. CDR3 in DNA: TGTGCCAGCAGTGTGGTACCCTATGGCTACACCTTC. Protein product: CASSVVPYGYTF.